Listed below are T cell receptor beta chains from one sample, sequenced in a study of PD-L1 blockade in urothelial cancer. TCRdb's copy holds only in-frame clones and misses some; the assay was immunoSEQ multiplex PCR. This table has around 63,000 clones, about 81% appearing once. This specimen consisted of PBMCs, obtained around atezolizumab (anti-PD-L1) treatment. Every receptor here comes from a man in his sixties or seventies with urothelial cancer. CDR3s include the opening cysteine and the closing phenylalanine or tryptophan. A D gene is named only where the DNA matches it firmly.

cdr3_aa: CASSGGDGYTF; v_call: TRBV25-1; d_call: NA; j_call: TRBJ1-2
cdr3_aa: CVSSLGTGDPTDTQYF; v_call: TRBV27; d_call: TRBD1; j_call: TRBJ2-3
cdr3_aa: CASSQQGVVETQYF; v_call: TRBV11-1; d_call: TRBD1; j_call: TRBJ2-5
cdr3_aa: CASSQIRQGTEAFF; v_call: TRBV4-1; d_call: NA; j_call: TRBJ1-1
cdr3_aa: CASSDWTDINNEQFF; v_call: TRBV6-1; d_call: NA; j_call: TRBJ2-1
cdr3_aa: CATSQGAPSFNTF; v_call: TRBV15; d_call: TRBD1; j_call: TRBJ1-2
cdr3_aa: CASSQEGTPAYGYTF; v_call: TRBV14; d_call: NA; j_call: TRBJ1-2
cdr3_aa: CASSLYSGGPSYEQYF; v_call: TRBV5-1; d_call: TRBD2; j_call: TRBJ2-7
cdr3_aa: CASSELADTGELFF; v_call: TRBV6-1; d_call: TRBD2; j_call: TRBJ2-2
cdr3_aa: CASSPGAGFEKLFF; v_call: TRBV11-1; d_call: NA; j_call: TRBJ1-4
cdr3_aa: CASSEFGWVGQGVYEQYF; v_call: TRBV6-1; d_call: TRBD1; j_call: TRBJ2-7
cdr3_aa: CAWSGLAGETQYF; v_call: TRBV30; d_call: TRBD2; j_call: TRBJ2-5
cdr3_aa: CASQSWGVQETQYF; v_call: TRBV19; d_call: NA; j_call: TRBJ2-5
cdr3_aa: CASSSPPGQLEEQYF; v_call: TRBV11-1; d_call: NA; j_call: TRBJ2-7
cdr3_aa: CASSLQAGVSTDTQYF; v_call: TRBV7-2; d_call: TRBD2; j_call: TRBJ2-3
cdr3_aa: CASSQVGQREAFF; v_call: TRBV4-3; d_call: NA; j_call: TRBJ1-1
cdr3_aa: CASSPQGGSNQPQHF; v_call: TRBV27; d_call: NA; j_call: TRBJ1-5
cdr3_aa: CASSFGGGEQYF; v_call: TRBV7-2; d_call: TRBD2; j_call: TRBJ2-7
cdr3_aa: CASSSGTAGNTIYF; v_call: TRBV7-2; d_call: TRBD1; j_call: TRBJ1-3
cdr3_aa: CASSLGIAAPSYEQYF; v_call: TRBV13; d_call: NA; j_call: TRBJ2-7
cdr3_aa: CASSFSTGDTEAFF; v_call: TRBV7-9; d_call: TRBD1; j_call: TRBJ1-1
cdr3_aa: CASGKTGSDYEQYF; v_call: TRBV21-1; d_call: NA; j_call: TRBJ2-7
cdr3_aa: CASSEVDSRNEKLFF; v_call: TRBV2; d_call: NA; j_call: TRBJ1-4
cdr3_aa: CASSSISGRGVNEQFF; v_call: TRBV13; d_call: TRBD2; j_call: TRBJ2-1
cdr3_aa: CASSLTAHPGGEQFF; v_call: TRBV5-5; d_call: NA; j_call: TRBJ2-1
cdr3_aa: CASRYGEGGSNEQFF; v_call: TRBV6-5; d_call: NA; j_call: TRBJ2-1
cdr3_aa: CASSTGLAGGISYEQYF; v_call: TRBV19; d_call: TRBD2; j_call: TRBJ2-7
cdr3_aa: CASSLVAGYGDPYEQYF; v_call: TRBV7-9; d_call: NA; j_call: TRBJ2-7
cdr3_aa: CSSQANTGELFF; v_call: TRBV29-1; d_call: NA; j_call: TRBJ2-2